This entry lists 23 T cell receptor beta chains sequenced from one sample in a study of OX40 agonist ivuxolimab in advanced cancers. Method: immunoSEQ multiplex PCR; TCRdb's copy keeps in-frame clones and lacks some. The sample shows about 81,000 clones, about 86% of them seen only once. The input for sequencing was CD4+ or CD8+ T cells sorted from blood, taken in a trial of the OX40 agonist ivuxolimab. The source of these receptors is an adult with an advanced solid tumor such as melanoma, head and neck, liver or kidney cancer.

V is TRBV5-1 and J is TRBJ2-2; no clear D. In germline, CDR1 is SGHRS, CDR2 YFSETQ. This CDR3 has 13 amino acids. The germline V and J ends were trimmed by 2 bases and 4 bases, with 6 bases remaining between them. CDR3 in DNA: TGCGCCAGCAGCTTAGATGTCACCGGGGAGCTGTTTTTT. Amino acids: CASSLDVTGELFF.

This clone was recorded once. The rearrangement uses TRBV6-5 and TRBJ1-4; D is perhaps TRBD1 (6 bases). This CDR3 is 13 amino acids long. Germline V gene data show CDR1 as MNHEY and CDR2 as SVGAGI. The germline V and J ends were trimmed by 6 bases and 7 bases, with 12 bases remaining between them. The CDR3 nucleotides read TGTGCCAGCAGGCGGACAGTTACTGAAAAACTGTTTTTT. Amino acid sequence: CASRRTVTEKLFF.

The gene calls are TRBV15 and TRBJ1-5; no firm D call. CDR3 size: 16 residues. Germline loops: CDR1 LNHNV, CDR2 YYDKDF (reference sequence). Between the trimmed V and J ends, which lost 0 bases and 5 bases, there was a span of 14 bases. The CDR3 here is CATSRDLLRSHQPQHF. CDR3 DNA: TGTGCCACCAGCAGAGACCTTTTGCGATCCCATCAGCCCCAGCATTTT.

The chain uses TRBV5-1 and TRBJ1-1, with a weak D call TRBD1 (6 bases). The CDR3 extends over 15 amino acids. The ends were cut back, 4 bases at V and 5 bases at J, with 18 bases in the middle. Germline loops: CDR1 SGHRS, CDR2 YFSETQ. In DNA form, the CDR3 reads TGCGCCAGCAGCCCGGGACACCAGAGCGGGACTGAAGCTTTCTTT. Amino acids: CASSPGHQSGTEAFF.

V gene TRBV19 combines with J gene TRBJ2-7, with a possible D match to TRBD2 (5 bases). Trimming took off 3 bases at V and 0 bases at J, with 18 bases between the two ends. The CDR3 extends over 17 amino acids. Germline CDR1 reads LNHDA; CDR2 reads SQIVND (reference sequence). The CDR3 sequence: CASSIAVSGRSSYEQYF. The CDR3 DNA is TGTGCCAGTAGTATCGCCGTTTCGGGGAGAAGCTCCTACGAGCAGTACTTC.

This clone was found once. The rearrangement links TRBV28 to TRBJ2-3; 9 nucleotides align to TRBD2. This CDR3 has 16 amino acids. Germline assignment: CDR1 MDHEN and CDR2 SYDVKM. V dropped 4 bases and J dropped 3; count of bases not matched to a gene: 8. The CDR3 DNA follows: TGTGCCAGCAGTTCTCCCTCGGGACTAGCTACAGATACGCAGTATTTT. Amino acids: CASSSPSGLATDTQYF.

CDR3 nucleotide sequence: TGTGCCAGCAGTGAATGGGCAGGGACTGAAAAACTGTTTTTT. Its protein product is CASSEWAGTEKLFF. V gene TRBV25-1 combines with J gene TRBJ1-4; D possibly corresponds to TRBD1 (5 bases). The CDR3 runs 14 residues. Between the trimmed V and J ends, which lost 1 base and 7 bases, there was a span of 10 bases. Germline V gene sequence: CDR1 MGHDK, CDR2 SYGVNS.

V and J are TRBV5-1 and TRBJ2-5, with D possibly TRBD1 on 6 matching bases. This CDR3 has 15 residues. V was clipped by 0 bases and J by 0 bases, with 9 bases between them. Germline-derived CDR1 and CDR2 are SGHRS and YFSETQ. The CDR3 coding sequence is TGCGCCAGCAGCTTGGCAGGGGTAAACCAAGAGACCCAGTACTTC. As protein: CASSLAGVNQETQYF. Combining the CDR3 with reference TRBV5-1 and TRBJ2-5 gives the whole variable domain KAGVTQTPRYLIKTRGQQVTLSCSPISGHRSVSWYQQTPGQGLQFLFEYFSETQRNKGNFPGRFSGRQFSNSRSEMNVSTLELGDSALYLCASSLAGVNQETQYFGPGTRLLVL.

This clone was counted between two and nine times. The chain uses TRBV11-2 and TRBJ1-2, with D uncertain. V was clipped by 1 base and J by 4 bases, with 7 bases between them. Germline-derived CDR1 and CDR2 are SGHAT and FQNNGV. This CDR3 contains 13 residues. The CDR3 loop reads CASSLVNLYGYTF. CDR3 sequence (DNA): TGTGCCAGCAGCTTAGTGAATCTCTATGGCTACACCTTC.

Remarks on this clone: At one of its ends the junction is not consistent with the germline gene, which may arise from a read error. The rearrangement uses TRBV18 and TRBJ2-3; D uncertain. CDR3 size: 14 residues. Germline V lookup: CDR1 KGHSH, CDR2 LQKENI. CDR3 sequence reads: CVSSPARSTDTQYF. DNA for the CDR3: TGTGTCAGCTCACCGGCGAGAAGCACAGATACGCAGTATTTT.

The chain links TRBV11-2 to TRBJ1-6; D remains ambiguous. V lost 0 bases to trimming and J lost 10 bases, with 7 bases between them. The CDR3 is 13 residues long. The germline gives CDR1 SGHAT, CDR2 FQNNGV. Written as DNA, the CDR3 is TGTGCCAGCAGCTTAGATTTAAGGTCACCCCTCCACTTT. Its translation: CASSLDLRSPLHF.

The J gene is TRBJ2-2, the V gene TRBV25-1, with D possibly matching TRBD2 (5 bases). The germline V gene has CDR1 MGHDK and CDR2 SYGVNS. The CDR3 has 12 residues. V dropped 6 bases and J dropped 5 bases, with 7 bases sitting between them. CDR3 nucleotide sequence: TGTGCCAGCAGAAGGGAGACCGGGGAGCTGTTTTTT. Translation: CASRRETGELFF.

V gene TRBV6-6 combines with J gene TRBJ2-7; 7 bases are shared with TRBD1. The CDR3 covers 14 residues. CDR1 and CDR2 from the germline V gene are MNHNY and SVGAGI (reference sequence). Trimming took 8 bases from V and 6 from J; bases not matched to a gene: 13. The CDR3 sequence: CASDLQGNLSEQYV. CDR3 in DNA: TGTGCCAGCGACCTACAGGGGAATCTCTCCGAGCAGTACGTC.

In DNA, the CDR3 is TGTGCCAGCAGCTCCCCATTACAGGGGGCTGGAAACACCATATATTTT. Its protein product is CASSSPLQGAGNTIYF. This chain joins TRBV7-9 and TRBJ1-3; TRBD1 agrees at 8 bases. This CDR3 spans 16 amino acids. Germline V lookup: CDR1 SEHNR, CDR2 FQNEAQ (reference sequence). Unmatched junction bases numbered 7, after V lost 4 bases and J lost 2 bases.

J is TRBJ2-5 and V is TRBV28; D not certain. There are 13 residues in the CDR3. Trimming pared 6 bases from V and 5 bases from J, leaving 13 bases between. CDR1 MDHEN and CDR2 SYDVKM come from the germline V gene. The CDR3 DNA is TGTGCCAGCAGCCGAAACCCCCGGGAGACCCAGTACTTC. Amino acid sequence: CASSRNPRETQYF.

The chain couples TRBV7-9 to TRBJ2-3; D unresolved. The CDR3 runs 12 residues. Germline lookup yields CDR1 SEHNR and CDR2 FQNEAQ (reference sequence). V dropped 1 base and J dropped 6 bases, with 5 bases sitting between them. The CDR3 loop reads CASSLESDTQYF. The CDR3, as DNA: TGTGCCAGCAGCTTAGAGTCGGATACGCAGTATTTT.

The genes are TRBV5-4 and TRBJ2-7, with D possibly being TRBD1 or TRBD2 (5 bases each). The V gene's germline CDR1 is SGHNT and CDR2 YYREEE (reference sequence). This CDR3 comprises 15 residues. Trimming took off 0 bases at V and 2 bases at J, with 12 bases between the two ends. The CDR3 region is CASSLGPGTAYEQYV. In DNA form, the CDR3 reads TGTGCCAGCAGCTTGGGCCCGGGGACGGCCTACGAGCAGTACGTC.

The V call is TRBV18, the J call TRBJ2-3; 8 positions agree with TRBD2. J gave up 2 bases and V 6 bases, and 4 bases lay outside the gene matches. The CDR3 totals 14 residues. The germline gives CDR1 KGHSH, CDR2 LQKENI. The DNA of the CDR3 is TGTGCCAGCTCGACTAGCGTATACACAGATACGCAGTATTTT. This codes for CASSTSVYTDTQYF.

V gene TRBV5-6 combines with J gene TRBJ2-2; 8 positions agree with TRBD2. Germline lookup yields CDR1 SGHDT and CDR2 YYEEEE. This CDR3 region has 16 residues. V lost 4 bases and J lost 4; bases outside the gene matches: 9. This CDR3 is CASSPGGRGGTGELFF. CDR3 nucleotides: TGTGCCAGCAGCCCGGGAGGGCGCGGCGGCACCGGGGAGCTGTTTTTT.

CDR3 loop: CASSLGGIDEKLFF. The DNA of the CDR3 is TGTGCCAGCAGCCTGGGGGGGATCGATGAAAAACTGTTTTTT. The V call is TRBV7-9, the J call TRBJ1-4; D may be TRBD1 (5 bases). V dropped 5 bases and J dropped 6 bases, with 13 bases sitting between them. CDR3 length equals 14 residues. Germline CDR1 SEHNR, CDR2 FQNEAQ (reference sequence).

The V gene is TRBV2, the J gene TRBJ2-5; D unclear. The DNA matches TRBJ2-7 better at its end, which makes the J call doubtful. From germline, CDR1 is SNHLY and CDR2 FYNNEI. The CDR3 contains 14 residues. The CDR3 DNA reads TGTGCCAGCAGTGACTCGTGGAAGGAGAACGAGCAGTACTTC. Amino acids: CASSDSWKENEQYF.

The J gene is TRBJ1-1, the V gene TRBV6-5; the D gene is possibly TRBD1 (5 bases). The CDR3 is made up of 13 amino acids. Trimming removed 0 bases from V and 10 bases from J, with 12 bases in between. CDR1 MNHEY and CDR2 SVGAGI come from the germline V gene. The CDR3 loop is CASSYSGLGGAFF. The CDR3 nucleotides read TGTGCCAGCAGTTACTCGGGGCTGGGGGGAGCTTTCTTT.

The CDR3 region is CASSWGLNTGELFF. The CDR3, as DNA: TGTGCCAGCAGTTGGGGTTTGAACACCGGGGAGCTGTTTTTT. This sequence joins TRBV27 and TRBJ2-2; D is uncertain. This CDR3 has 14 amino acids. Trimming shortened V by 4 bases and J by 1 base, and 7 bases separated the two germline ends. Germline assignment: CDR1 MNHEY and CDR2 SMNVEV (reference sequence).